This T cell receptor (beta chain) was identified in a study of T cells after yellow fever vaccination. Regarding the study as a whole: Subsequent to the booster, the majority of primary-vaccination clones reappeared (roughly 96% CD4, 80% to 90% CD8). The secondary response was weaker but peaked faster, day 5 versus 15. Although most clonotypes did not, a small share appeared in both CD4 and CD8 compartments. Abundant contaminating clonotypes from the bulk population could appear in FACS-sorted repertoires.

TCRdb ran MiXCR on the 5' RACE reads and lists one entry per CDR3 protein. This sample has some 600,000 distinct CDR3 sequences, with roughly a sixth found just once. V gave up 6 bases and J gave up 0 bases; unmatched junction bases: 11. The CDR3 spans 17 residues. Germline loops: CDR1 MNHEY, CDR2 SVGEGT. This clonotype turned up a few times. Its specificity is unknown. The material was PBMCs, obtained 5 to 6 days after the first yellow fever vaccination. The V call is TRBV6-2 or TRBV6-3, the J call TRBJ2-3; 8 bases line up with TRBD2. This sequence was found in a man between 18 and 29 years old who received the YFV17D yellow fever vaccine. The CDR3 nucleotides are TGTGCCAGCAGACTCGGGAGGGGACCCCGAAGCACAGATACGCAGTATTTT. It translates to CASRLGRGPRSTDTQYF.